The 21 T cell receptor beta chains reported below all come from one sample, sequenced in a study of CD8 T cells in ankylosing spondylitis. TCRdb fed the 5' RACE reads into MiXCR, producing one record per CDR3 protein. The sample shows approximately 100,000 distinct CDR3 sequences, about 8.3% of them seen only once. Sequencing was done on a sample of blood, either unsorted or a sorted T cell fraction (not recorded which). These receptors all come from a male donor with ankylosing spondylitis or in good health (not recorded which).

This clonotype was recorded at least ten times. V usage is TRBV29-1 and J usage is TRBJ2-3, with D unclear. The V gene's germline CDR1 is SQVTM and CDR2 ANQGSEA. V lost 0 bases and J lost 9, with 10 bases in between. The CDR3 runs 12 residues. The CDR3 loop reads CSVEDTLGTQYF. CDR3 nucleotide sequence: TGCAGCGTTGAAGATACGCTGGGGACGCAGTATTTT.

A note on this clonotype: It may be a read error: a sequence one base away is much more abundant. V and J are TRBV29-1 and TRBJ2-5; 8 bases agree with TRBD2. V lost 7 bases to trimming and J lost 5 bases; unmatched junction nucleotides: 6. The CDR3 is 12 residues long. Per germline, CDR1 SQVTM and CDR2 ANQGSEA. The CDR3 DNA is TGCAGCGCGCCGGGACTAGTGGAGACCCAGTACTTC. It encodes CSAPGLVETQYF.

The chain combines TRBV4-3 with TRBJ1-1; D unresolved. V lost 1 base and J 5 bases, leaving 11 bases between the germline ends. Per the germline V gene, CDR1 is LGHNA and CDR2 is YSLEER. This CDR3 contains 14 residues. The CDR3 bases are TGCGCCAGCAGCCAAGTGGAATGGGAAACTGAAGCTTTCTTT. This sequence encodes CASSQVEWETEAFF.

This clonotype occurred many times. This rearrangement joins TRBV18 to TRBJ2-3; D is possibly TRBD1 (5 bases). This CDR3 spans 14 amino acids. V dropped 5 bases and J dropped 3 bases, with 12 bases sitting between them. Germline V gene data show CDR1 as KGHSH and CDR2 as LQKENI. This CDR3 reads CASSYRRTTDTQYF. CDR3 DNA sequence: TGTGCCAGCTCATACAGGAGAACAACAGATACGCAGTATTTT.

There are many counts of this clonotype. CDR3 sequence: CASSQFETNTEAFF. Written as DNA, the CDR3 is TGCGCCAGCAGCCAATTTGAGACGAACACTGAAGCTTTCTTT. V gene TRBV4-3 combines with J gene TRBJ1-1; no reliable D call. CDR1 is LGHNA, CDR2 YSLEER, per germline. The germline V and J ends were trimmed by 2 bases and 1 base, with 8 bases remaining between them. This CDR3 comprises 14 residues.

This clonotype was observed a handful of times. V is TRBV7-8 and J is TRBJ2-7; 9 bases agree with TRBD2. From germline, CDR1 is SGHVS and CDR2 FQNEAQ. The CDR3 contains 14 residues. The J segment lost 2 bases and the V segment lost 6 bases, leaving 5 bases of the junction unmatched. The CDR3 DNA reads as TGTGCCAGCAGGTCGACTAGCGGACCCTACGAGCAGTACTTC. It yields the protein CASRSTSGPYEQYF. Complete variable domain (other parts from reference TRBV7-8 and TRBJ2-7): GAGVSQSPRYKVAKRGQDVALRCDPISGHVSLFWYQQALGQGPEFLTYFQNEAQLDKSGLPSDRFFAERPEGSVSTLKIQRTQQEDSAVYLCASRSTSGPYEQYFGPGTRLTVT.

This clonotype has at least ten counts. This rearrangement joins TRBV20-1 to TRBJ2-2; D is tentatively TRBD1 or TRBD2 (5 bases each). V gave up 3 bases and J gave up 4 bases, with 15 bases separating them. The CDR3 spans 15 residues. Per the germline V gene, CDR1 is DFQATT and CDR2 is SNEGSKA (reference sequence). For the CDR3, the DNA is TGCAGTGCTAGGATTTCAGGGAGACGCACCGGGGAGCTGTTTTTT. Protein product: CSARISGRRTGELFF.

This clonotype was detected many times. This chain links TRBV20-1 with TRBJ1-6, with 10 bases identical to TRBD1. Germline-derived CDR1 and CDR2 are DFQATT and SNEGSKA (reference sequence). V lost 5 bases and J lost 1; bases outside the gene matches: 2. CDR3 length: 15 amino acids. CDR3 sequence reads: CSAWDRGSYNSPLHF. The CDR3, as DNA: TGCAGTGCTTGGGACAGGGGATCCTATAATTCACCCCTCCACTTT.

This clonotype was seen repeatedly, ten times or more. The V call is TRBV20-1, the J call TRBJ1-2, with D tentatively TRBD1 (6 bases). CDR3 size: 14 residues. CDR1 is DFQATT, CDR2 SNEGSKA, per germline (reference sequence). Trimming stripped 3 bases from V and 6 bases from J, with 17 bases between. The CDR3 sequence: CSARRFARGDGYTF. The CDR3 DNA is TGCAGTGCTAGGCGGTTCGCGAGGGGGGATGGCTACACCTTC.

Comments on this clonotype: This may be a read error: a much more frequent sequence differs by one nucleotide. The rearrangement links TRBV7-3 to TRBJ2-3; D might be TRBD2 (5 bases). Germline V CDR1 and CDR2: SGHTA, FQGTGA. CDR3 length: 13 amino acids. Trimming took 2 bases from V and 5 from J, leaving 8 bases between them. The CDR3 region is CASSLEREDTQYF. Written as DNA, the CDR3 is TGTGCCAGCAGCTTAGAGAGGGAAGATACGCAGTATTTT.

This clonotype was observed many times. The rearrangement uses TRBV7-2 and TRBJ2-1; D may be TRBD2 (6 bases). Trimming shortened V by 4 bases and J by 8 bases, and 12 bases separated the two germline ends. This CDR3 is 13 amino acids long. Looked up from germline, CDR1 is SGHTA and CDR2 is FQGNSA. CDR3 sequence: CASSYRTGDEQFF. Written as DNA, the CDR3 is TGTGCCAGCAGCTACAGGACGGGGGATGAGCAGTTCTTC.

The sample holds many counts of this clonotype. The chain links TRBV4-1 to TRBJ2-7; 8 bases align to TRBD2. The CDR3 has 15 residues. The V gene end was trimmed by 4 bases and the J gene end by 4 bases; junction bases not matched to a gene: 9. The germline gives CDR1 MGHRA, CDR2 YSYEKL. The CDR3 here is CASSLAREVDYEQYF. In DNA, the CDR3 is TGCGCCAGCAGCCTTGCGCGGGAGGTGGATTACGAGCAGTACTTC.

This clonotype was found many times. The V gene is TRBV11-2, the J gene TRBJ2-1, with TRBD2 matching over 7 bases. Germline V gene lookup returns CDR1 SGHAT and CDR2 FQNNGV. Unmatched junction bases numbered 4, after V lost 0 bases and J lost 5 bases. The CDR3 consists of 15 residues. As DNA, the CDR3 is TGTGCCAGCAGCTTAGATCGCCTAGCGGACAATGAGCAGTTCTTC. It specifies CASSLDRLADNEQFF.

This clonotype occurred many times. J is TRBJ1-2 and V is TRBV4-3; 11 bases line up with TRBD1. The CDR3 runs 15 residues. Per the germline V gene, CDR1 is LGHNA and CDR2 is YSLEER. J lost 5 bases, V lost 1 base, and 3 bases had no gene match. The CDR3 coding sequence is TGCGCCAGCAGCCAAGGGACAGGGGGCGGGTATGGCTACACCTTC. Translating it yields CASSQGTGGGYGYTF.

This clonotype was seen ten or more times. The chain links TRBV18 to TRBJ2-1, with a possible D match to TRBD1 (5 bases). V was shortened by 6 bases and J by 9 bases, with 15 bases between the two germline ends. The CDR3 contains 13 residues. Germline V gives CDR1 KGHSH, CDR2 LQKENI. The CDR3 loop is CASSLSQVFEQFF. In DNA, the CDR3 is TGTGCCAGCTCGTTATCACAGGTTTTTGAGCAGTTCTTC.

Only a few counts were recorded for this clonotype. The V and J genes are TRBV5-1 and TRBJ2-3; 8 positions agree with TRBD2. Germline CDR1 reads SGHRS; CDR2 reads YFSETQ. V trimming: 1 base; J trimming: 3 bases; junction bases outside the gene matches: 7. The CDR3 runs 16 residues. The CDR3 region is CASSLFEREPTDTQYF. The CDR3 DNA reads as TGCGCCAGCAGCTTGTTCGAGCGGGAGCCAACAGATACGCAGTATTTT.

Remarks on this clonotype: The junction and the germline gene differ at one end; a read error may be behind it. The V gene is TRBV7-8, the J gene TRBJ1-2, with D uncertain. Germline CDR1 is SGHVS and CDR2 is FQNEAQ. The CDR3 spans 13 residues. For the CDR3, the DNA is TGTGCCAGCAGCTTAGGGGCAGACTATGGCCACACCTTC. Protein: CASSLGADYGHTF. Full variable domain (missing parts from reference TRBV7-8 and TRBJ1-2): GAGVSQSPRYKVAKRGQDVALRCDPISGHVSLFWYQQALGQGPEFLTYFQNEAQLDKSGLPSDRFFAERPEGSVSTLKIQRTQQEDSAVYLCASSLGADYGHTFGSGTRLTVV.

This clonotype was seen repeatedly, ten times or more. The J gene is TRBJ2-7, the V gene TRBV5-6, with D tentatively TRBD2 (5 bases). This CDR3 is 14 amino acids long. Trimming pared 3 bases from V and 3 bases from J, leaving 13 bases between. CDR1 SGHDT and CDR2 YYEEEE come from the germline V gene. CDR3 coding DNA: TGTGCCAGCAGCTCTTACTGGGGAGTCTACGAGCAGTACTTC. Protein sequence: CASSSYWGVYEQYF.

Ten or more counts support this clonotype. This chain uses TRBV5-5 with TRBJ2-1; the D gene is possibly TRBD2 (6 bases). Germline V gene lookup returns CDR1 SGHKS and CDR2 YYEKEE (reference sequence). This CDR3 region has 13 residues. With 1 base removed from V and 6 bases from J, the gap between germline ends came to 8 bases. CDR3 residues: CASSLHGSNEQFF. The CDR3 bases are TGTGCCAGCAGCTTGCACGGGAGCAATGAGCAGTTCTTC.

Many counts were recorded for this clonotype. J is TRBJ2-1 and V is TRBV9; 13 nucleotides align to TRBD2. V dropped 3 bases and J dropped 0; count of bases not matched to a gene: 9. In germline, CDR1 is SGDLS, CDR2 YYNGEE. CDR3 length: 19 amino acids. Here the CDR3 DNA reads TGTGCCAGCAGCGCCCGGACTAGCGGGGGCCCCAGCTCCTACAATGAGCAGTTCTTC. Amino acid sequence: CASSARTSGGPSSYNEQFF.

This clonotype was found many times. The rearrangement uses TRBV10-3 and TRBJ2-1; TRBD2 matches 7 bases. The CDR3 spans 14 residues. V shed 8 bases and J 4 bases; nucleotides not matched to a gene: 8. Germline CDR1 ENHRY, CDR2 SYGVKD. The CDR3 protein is CAIRELAAYNEQFF. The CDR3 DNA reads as TGTGCCATCCGAGAGCTAGCGGCTTACAATGAGCAGTTCTTC.